A single sample gave rise to the 19 T cell receptor beta chains below, sequenced in a study of T cells in Graves' hyperthyroidism and ophthalmopathy. The CDR3 regions of TCR beta were amplified from RNA transcripts. First-round RT-PCR of the TCR CDR3 relied on the HTBI primer set. A single record per CDR3 protein comes from TCRdb applying MiXCR to the multiplex PCR reads. The table has around 56,000 distinct CDR3 sequences, about 50% seen once. The sequencing sample was made of blood. Source of these receptors: a woman aged 55 to 70 with Graves' ophthalmopathy.

V is TRBV20-1 and J is TRBJ2-1; unclear D gene. Trimming stripped 1 base from V and 6 bases from J, with 7 bases between. Germline CDR1 reads DFQATT; CDR2 reads SNEGSKA (reference sequence). This CDR3 contains 12 residues. DNA of the CDR3: TGCAGTGCTAGAGGTACTCTCAATGAGCAGTTCTTC. Amino acid sequence: CSARGTLNEQFF.

This clonotype was observed a handful of times. This sequence joins TRBV6-5 and TRBJ2-7, with TRBD2 matching over 14 bases. The CDR3 contains 19 residues. The V gene end was trimmed by 5 bases and the J gene end by 7 bases; junction bases not matched to a gene: 19. Germline lookup yields CDR1 MNHEY and CDR2 SVGAGI. CDR3 residues: CASSNYRTSGRPPAMEQYF. The CDR3 DNA follows: TGTGCCAGCAGTAACTACAGGACTAGCGGGAGGCCACCGGCTATGGAGCAGTACTTC.

The rearrangement uses TRBV7-6 and TRBJ2-1, with 13 bases aligning to TRBD2. Losses at the gene ends were 5 bases for V and 8 bases for J; bases not matched to a gene: 9. Germline CDR1 and CDR2: SGHVS and FNYEAQ. CDR3 size: 16 residues. CDR3 DNA sequence: TGTGCCAGCAGCCCGTGGACTAGCGGGAGATCCGATGAGCAGTTCTTC. Translation: CASSPWTSGRSDEQFF.

The chain has TRBV20-1 and TRBJ2-1, with a possible D match to TRBD2 (6 bases). The CDR3 is 13 residues long. Between the trimmed V and J ends, which lost 1 base and 6 bases, there was a span of 10 bases. Germline V CDR1 and CDR2: DFQATT, SNEGSKA (reference sequence). CDR3 loop: CSARGRETNEQFF. Here the CDR3 DNA reads TGCAGTGCTAGAGGGAGGGAAACCAATGAGCAGTTCTTC.

This clonotype was seen repeatedly, ten times or more. This chain uses TRBV10-3 with TRBJ1-1; a weak D match, TRBD1 (5 bases). CDR3 length equals 15 residues. V was shortened by 0 bases and J by 3 bases, with 11 bases between the two germline ends. Germline V lookup: CDR1 ENHRY, CDR2 SYGVKD. CDR3 in amino acids: CAISESWGLDTEAFF. CDR3 DNA sequence: TGTGCCATCAGTGAGTCGTGGGGGTTGGACACTGAAGCTTTCTTT.

Notes on this clonotype: The junction differs from germline at one of its ends, possibly a read error. The V call is TRBV5-1, the J call TRBJ2-3, with 7 nucleotides matching TRBD2. The CDR3 length is 15 residues. In germline, CDR1 is SGHRS, CDR2 YFSETQ. The CDR3 is CASSLVAGVADTQYF. CDR3 DNA sequence: TGTGCCAGCAGCTTGGTGGCGGGGGTAGCAGATACGCAGTATTTT.

The chain couples TRBV12-3 or TRBV12-4 to TRBJ2-1, with TRBD1 as a possible D gene (5 bases). V was shortened by 6 bases and J by 10 bases, with 10 bases between the two germline ends. The CDR3 is made up of 11 amino acids. The CDR3 sequence: CASRGVPEQFF. CDR3 sequence (DNA): TGTGCCAGCAGAGGGGTCCCGGAGCAGTTCTTC.

This clonotype was counted between two and nine times. The gene calls are TRBV2 and TRBJ1-4, with 11 nucleotides matching TRBD1. This CDR3 region has 15 residues. CDR1 SNHLY and CDR2 FYNNEI come from the germline V gene. The V gene end was trimmed by 6 bases and the J gene end by 3 bases; junction bases not matched to a gene: 3. The CDR3 is CASRGQGVPNEKLFF. The DNA for the CDR3 is TGTGCCAGCAGGGGACAGGGGGTTCCTAATGAAAAACTGTTTTTT.

This clonotype was observed at least ten times. This chain links TRBV9 with TRBJ2-3; D is uncertain. V shed 3 bases and J shed 2 bases, with 4 bases lying between them. The CDR3 has 12 amino acids. CDR1 SGDLS and CDR2 YYNGEE come from the germline V gene. The CDR3 loop reads CASSAYTDTQYF. CDR3 nucleotides: TGTGCCAGCAGCGCGTACACAGATACGCAGTATTTT.

This clonotype was detected a few times. The chain is built from TRBV19 and TRBJ1-1; no firm D call. Trimming took off 8 bases at V and 5 bases at J, with 12 bases between the two ends. This CDR3 is built from 12 residues. Germline lookup yields CDR1 LNHDA and CDR2 SQIVND (reference sequence). In DNA, the CDR3 is TGTGCCAGTTTTTCGCGTATAACTGAAGCTTTCTTT. Encoded protein: CASFSRITEAFF.

This clonotype was counted at least ten times. A clone one base away is much larger, so this may be a read error. This chain links TRBV7-9 with TRBJ1-2; 7 positions match TRBD1. The CDR3 contains 11 residues. From germline, CDR1 is SEHNR and CDR2 FQNEAQ (reference sequence). The CDR3 is CAGSLGQLILF. CDR3 nucleotides: TGTGCCGGCAGCCTGGGACAGTTAATACTCTTC.

This rearrangement joins TRBV24-1 to TRBJ2-7; perhaps TRBD1 as D (6 bases). The CDR3 length is 15 residues. The germline CDR1 and CDR2 sequences are KGHDR and SFDVKD. The ends were cut back, 0 bases at V and 4 bases at J, with 12 bases in the middle. CDR3 bases: TGTGCCACCAGTGATTTGCAGACAGGCATTTACGAGCAGTACGTC. Translating gives CATSDLQTGIYEQYV.

The V call is TRBV7-2, the J call TRBJ2-6, with D hard to call. Looked up from germline, CDR1 is SGHTA and CDR2 is FQGNSA. This CDR3 region has 15 residues. V shed 2 bases and J shed 0 bases, with 5 bases lying between them. DNA of the CDR3: TGTGCCAGCAGCTTACTGGGCTCTGGGGCCAACGTCCTGACTTTC. Translation: CASSLLGSGANVLTF. Filled out from reference TRBV7-2 and TRBJ2-6, the complete variable domain reads GAGVSQSPSNKVTEKGKDVELRCDPISGHTALYWYRQSLGQGLEFLIYFQGNSAPDKSGLPSDRFSAERTGGSVSTLTIQRTQQEDSAVYLCASSLLGSGANVLTFGAGSRLTVL.

In regard to this clonotype: One junction end disagrees with the germline gene, perhaps due to a read error. This chain connects TRBV12-3 or TRBV12-4 to TRBJ2-5; D possibly corresponds to TRBD1 (5 bases). The CDR3 contains 14 residues. The CDR3 coding sequence is TGTGCCAGCAGTTTACTTTCAGGGTCCGAGATCCAGTACTTC. Translating gives CASSLLSGSEIQYF.

This clonotype occurred many times. The J gene is TRBJ2-6, the V gene TRBV2; D gene uncertain. This CDR3 spans 14 amino acids. Germline V gives CDR1 SNHLY, CDR2 FYNNEI. The V and J ends lost 4 bases and 0 bases respectively, with 4 bases between them. CDR3 amino acids: CASSASSGANVLTF. In nucleotides, the CDR3 is TGTGCCAGCAGTGCCTCCTCTGGGGCCAACGTCCTGACTTTC.

In its sample, this clonotype was seen many times. CDR3: CASSLGGPNTEAFF. The CDR3 DNA reads TGTGCCAGCAGTTTAGGCGGGCCGAACACTGAAGCTTTCTTT. The V and J genes are TRBV12-3 or TRBV12-4 and TRBJ1-1, with no clear D. V lost 1 base to trimming and J lost 1 base, with 7 bases between them. The CDR3 runs 14 residues.

In its sample, this clonotype was seen many times. The chain uses TRBV24-1 and TRBJ2-1; 11 bases align to TRBD2. CDR1 is KGHDR, CDR2 SFDVKD, per germline. The V and J ends lost 3 bases and 3 bases, in that order; junction bases with no gene match: 3. The CDR3 consists of 16 residues. This chain's CDR3 is CATSDRTSGSYNEQFF. The CDR3 DNA is TGTGCCACCAGTGATCGCACTAGCGGGAGCTACAATGAGCAGTTCTTC.

This clonotype showed up many times. The CDR3 nucleotides read TGTGCCAGCAGCAAGACAAATCCGGGCAATCAGCCCCAGCATTTT. Protein: CASSKTNPGNQPQHF. The chain uses TRBV5-5 and TRBJ1-5; D gene ambiguous. Germline CDR1 reads SGHKS; CDR2 reads YYEKEE (reference sequence). The CDR3 runs to 15 residues. Trimming left V 4 bases short and J 2 bases short, with 13 bases between.

CDR3 sequence (DNA): TGTGCTAGAGTCCCGGGGCACACAGATACGCAGTATTTT. The encoded protein is CARVPGHTDTQYF. This chain uses TRBV12-5 with TRBJ2-3; D may match TRBD1 or TRBD2 (5 bases each). With 9 bases removed from V and 2 bases from J, the gap between germline ends came to 12 bases. Germline V CDR1 and CDR2: LGHNT, FRNRAP. The CDR3 consists of 13 residues.